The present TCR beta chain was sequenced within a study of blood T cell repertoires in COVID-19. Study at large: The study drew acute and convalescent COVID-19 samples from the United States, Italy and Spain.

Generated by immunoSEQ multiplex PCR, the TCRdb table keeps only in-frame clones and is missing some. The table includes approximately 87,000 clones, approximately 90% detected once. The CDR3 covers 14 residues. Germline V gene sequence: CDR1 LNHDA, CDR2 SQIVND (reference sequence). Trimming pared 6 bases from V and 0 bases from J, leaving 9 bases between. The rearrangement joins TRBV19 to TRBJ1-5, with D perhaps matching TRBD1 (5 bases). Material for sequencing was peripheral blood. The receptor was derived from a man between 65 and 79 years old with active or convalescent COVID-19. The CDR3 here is CASRRGDSNQPQHF. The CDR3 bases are TGTGCCAGTAGACGGGGGGATAGCAATCAGCCCCAGCATTTT. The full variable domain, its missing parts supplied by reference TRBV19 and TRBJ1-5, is DGGITQSPKYLFRKEGQNVTLSCEQNLNHDAMYWYRQDPGQGLRLIYYSQIVNDFQKGDIAEGYSVSREKKESFPLTVTSAQKNPTAFYLCASRRGDSNQPQHFGDGTRLSIL.